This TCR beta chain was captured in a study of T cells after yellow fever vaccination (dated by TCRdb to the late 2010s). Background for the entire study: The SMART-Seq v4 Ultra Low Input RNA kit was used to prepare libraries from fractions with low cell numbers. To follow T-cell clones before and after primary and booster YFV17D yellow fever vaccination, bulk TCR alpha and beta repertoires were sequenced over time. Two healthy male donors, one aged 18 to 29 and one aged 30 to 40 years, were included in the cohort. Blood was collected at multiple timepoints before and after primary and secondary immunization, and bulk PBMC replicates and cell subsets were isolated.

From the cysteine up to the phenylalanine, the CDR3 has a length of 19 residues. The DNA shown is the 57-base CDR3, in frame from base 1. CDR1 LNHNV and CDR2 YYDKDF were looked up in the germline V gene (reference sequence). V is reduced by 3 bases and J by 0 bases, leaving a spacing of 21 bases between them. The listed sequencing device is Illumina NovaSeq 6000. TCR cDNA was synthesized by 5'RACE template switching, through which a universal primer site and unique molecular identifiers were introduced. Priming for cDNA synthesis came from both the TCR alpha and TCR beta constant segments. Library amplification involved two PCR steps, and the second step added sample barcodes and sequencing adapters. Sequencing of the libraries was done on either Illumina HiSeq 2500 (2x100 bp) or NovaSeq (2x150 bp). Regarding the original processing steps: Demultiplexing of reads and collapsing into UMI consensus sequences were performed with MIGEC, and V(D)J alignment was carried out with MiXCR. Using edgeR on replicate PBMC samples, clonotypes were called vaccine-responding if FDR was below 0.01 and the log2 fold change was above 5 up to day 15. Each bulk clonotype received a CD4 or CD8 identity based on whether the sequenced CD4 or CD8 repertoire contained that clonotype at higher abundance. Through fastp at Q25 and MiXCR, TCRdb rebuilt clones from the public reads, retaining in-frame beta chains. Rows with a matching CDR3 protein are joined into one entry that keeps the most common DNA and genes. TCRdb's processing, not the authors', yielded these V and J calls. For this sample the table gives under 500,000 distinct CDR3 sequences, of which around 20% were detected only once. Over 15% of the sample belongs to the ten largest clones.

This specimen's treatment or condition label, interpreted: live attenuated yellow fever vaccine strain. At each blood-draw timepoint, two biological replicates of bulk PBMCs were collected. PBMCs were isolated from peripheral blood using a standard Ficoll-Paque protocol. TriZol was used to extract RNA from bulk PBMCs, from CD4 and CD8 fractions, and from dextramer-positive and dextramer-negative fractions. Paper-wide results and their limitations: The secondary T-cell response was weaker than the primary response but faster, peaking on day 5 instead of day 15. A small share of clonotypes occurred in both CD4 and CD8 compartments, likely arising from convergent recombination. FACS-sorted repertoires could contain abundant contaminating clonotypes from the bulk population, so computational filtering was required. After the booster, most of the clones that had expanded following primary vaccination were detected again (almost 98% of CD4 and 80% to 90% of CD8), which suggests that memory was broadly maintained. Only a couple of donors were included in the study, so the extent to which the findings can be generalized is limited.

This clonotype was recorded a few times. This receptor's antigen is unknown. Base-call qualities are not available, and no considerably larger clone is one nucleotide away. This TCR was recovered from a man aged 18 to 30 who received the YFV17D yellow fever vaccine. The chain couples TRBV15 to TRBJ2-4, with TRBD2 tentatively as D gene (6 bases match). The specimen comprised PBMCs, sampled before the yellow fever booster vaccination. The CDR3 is CATSSTRDLGRLAKNIQYF. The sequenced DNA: TGTGCCACCAGCAGTACAAGGGATCTGGGGAGGTTAGCCAAAAACATTCAGTACTTC.